The 11 T cell receptor beta chains listed next were all sequenced from one sample in a study of blood T cell repertoires in COVID-19. Sequencing was performed with immunoSEQ multiplex PCR; in TCRdb, only in-frame clones are kept and a portion is missing. This sample has over 300,000 clones; around 86% occur once, and the top ten carry 8.5% to 12%. The sequenced sample consisted of PBMCs or T cells enriched from blood (not recorded which). These receptors came from a woman aged 18-29 years who had recovered from COVID-19.

The chain links TRBV9 to TRBJ1-4, with D possibly TRBD1 on 5 matching bases. The ends were cut back, 0 bases at V and 5 bases at J, with 11 bases in the middle. Looked up from germline, CDR1 is SGDLS and CDR2 is YYNGEE. The CDR3 covers 15 residues. The CDR3 DNA sequence: TGTGCCAGCAGCGTAGACAGGAAATGGAATGAAAAACTGTTTTTT. As protein: CASSVDRKWNEKLFF.

V and J are TRBV18 and TRBJ2-5; D not resolved. The CDR3 covers 13 residues. Trimming stripped 4 bases from V and 2 bases from J, with 8 bases between. Germline CDR1 is KGHSH and CDR2 is LQKENI. The CDR3 region is CASSQNSQETQYF. CDR3 DNA: TGTGCCAGCTCACAAAACTCTCAAGAGACCCAGTACTTC.

The chain uses TRBV2 and TRBJ2-1; D is uncertain. The length of the CDR3 is 11 residues. The V and J ends lost 3 bases and 12 bases respectively, with 9 bases between them. Germline V gene sequence: CDR1 SNHLY, CDR2 FYNNEI. CDR3 sequence (DNA): TGTGCCAGCAGTGATCTCGGCGGGCAGTTCTTC. Translated, it gives CASSDLGGQFF.

The chain has TRBV19 and TRBJ2-7; TRBD2 is a possible D gene (5 bases). The germline V and J ends were trimmed by 1 base and 2 bases, with 9 bases remaining between them. The V gene's germline CDR1 is LNHDA and CDR2 SQIVND (reference sequence). This CDR3 has 14 residues. CDR3 protein: CASSIGGSAYEQYF. CDR3 DNA: TGTGCCAGTAGTATAGGAGGGAGCGCCTACGAGCAGTACTTC.

This clone was observed a single time. This chain joins TRBV7-9 and TRBJ2-3; 9 positions agree with TRBD1. CDR1 and CDR2 (germline): SEHNR, FQNEAQ (reference sequence). V shed 5 bases and J 6 bases; nucleotides not matched to a gene: 9. The CDR3 loop spans 15 amino acids. This chain's CDR3 is CASSLTGQGRDTQYF. CDR3 nucleotide sequence: TGTGCCAGCAGCCTAACCGGACAGGGGAGGGATACGCAGTATTTT.

This clone turned up a few times. This chain uses TRBV12-3 or TRBV12-4 with TRBJ1-2; the D is unclear. CDR3 length equals 13 residues. Trimming removed 7 bases from V and 4 bases from J, with 13 bases in between. Written as DNA, the CDR3 is TGTGCCAGCACCATAGCGGACTCCTATGGCTACACCTTC. The encoded protein is CASTIADSYGYTF.

The rearrangement uses TRBV5-6 and TRBJ1-1; D possibly corresponds to TRBD1 (5 bases). Trimming stripped 5 bases from V and 5 bases from J, with 10 bases between. CDR3 size: 12 residues. Germline-derived CDR1 and CDR2 are SGHDT and YYEEEE. This chain's CDR3 is CASRGGETEAFF. The CDR3 DNA reads as TGTGCCAGCAGGGGAGGGGAGACTGAAGCTTTCTTT.

The genes are TRBV6-1 and TRBJ1-2; D unclear. The CDR3 totals 18 residues. Between the trimmed V and J ends, which lost 4 bases and 6 bases, there was a span of 27 bases. Germline CDR1 is MNHNS and CDR2 is SASEGT. The CDR3 DNA reads as TGTGCCAGCAGTGCAGCAGCAGGCTTCGCATTTACAGAGAATGGCTACACCTTC. Translated: CASSAAAGFAFTENGYTF.

This clone has a handful of counts. At one boundary the junction diverges from the germline segment, which might be a read error. V usage is TRBV7-9 and J usage is TRBJ1-3, with D uncertain. CDR3 length: 14 residues. Germline values: CDR1 SEHNR, CDR2 FQNEAQ (reference sequence). This CDR3 is CASSRNLAQGEIQF. CDR3 nucleotides: TGTGCCAGCAGCCGAAATCTGGCCCAAGGAGAGATCCAGTTT.

J is TRBJ2-7 and V is TRBV10-1; D is possibly TRBD2 (5 bases). The CDR3 spans 13 residues. V lost 2 bases and J lost 6, with 11 bases in between. Germline V gene lookup returns CDR1 WNHNN and CDR2 SYGVQD (reference sequence). CDR3 DNA: TGCGCCAGCAGTGAGCGGGGAAGGAGCGAGCAGTACTTC. This encodes CASSERGRSEQYF.

The gene calls are TRBV9 and TRBJ1-3; TRBD1 matches at 9 bases. V shed 2 bases and J 4 bases; nucleotides not matched to a gene: 7. The CDR3 is 16 residues long. Germline CDR1 SGDLS, CDR2 YYNGEE. The CDR3, as DNA: TGTGCCAGCAGCGTGTCCCCGGGACAGGGAGGAAACACCATATATTTT. Encoded protein: CASSVSPGQGGNTIYF.